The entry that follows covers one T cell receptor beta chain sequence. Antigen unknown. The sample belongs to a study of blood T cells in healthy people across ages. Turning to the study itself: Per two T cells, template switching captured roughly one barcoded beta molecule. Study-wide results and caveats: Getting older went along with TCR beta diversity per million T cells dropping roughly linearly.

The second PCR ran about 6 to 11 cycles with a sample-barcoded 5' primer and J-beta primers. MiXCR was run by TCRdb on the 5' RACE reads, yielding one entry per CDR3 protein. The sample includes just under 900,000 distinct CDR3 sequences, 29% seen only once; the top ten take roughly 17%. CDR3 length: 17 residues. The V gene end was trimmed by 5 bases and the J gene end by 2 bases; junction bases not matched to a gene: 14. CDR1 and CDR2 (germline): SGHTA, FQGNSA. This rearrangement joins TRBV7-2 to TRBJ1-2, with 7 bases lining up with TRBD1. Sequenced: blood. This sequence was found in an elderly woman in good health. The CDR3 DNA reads TGTGCCAGCAGCCTAAGCGCCGGGACAGCGACCAACTATGGCTACACCTTC. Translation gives CASSLSAGTATNYGYTF.